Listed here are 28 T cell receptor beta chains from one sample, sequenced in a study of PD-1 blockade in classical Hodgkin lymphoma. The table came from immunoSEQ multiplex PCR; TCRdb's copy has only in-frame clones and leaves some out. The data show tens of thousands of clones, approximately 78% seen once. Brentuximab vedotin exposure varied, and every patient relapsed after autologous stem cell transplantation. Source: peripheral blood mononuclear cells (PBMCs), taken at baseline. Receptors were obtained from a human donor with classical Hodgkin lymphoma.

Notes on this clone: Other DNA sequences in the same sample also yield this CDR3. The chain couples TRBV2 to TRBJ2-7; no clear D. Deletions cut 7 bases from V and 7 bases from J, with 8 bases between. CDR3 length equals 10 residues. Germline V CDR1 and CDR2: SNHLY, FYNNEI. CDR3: CASTLGEQYF. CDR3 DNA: TGTGCCAGCACCCTAGGGGAGCAGTACTTC.

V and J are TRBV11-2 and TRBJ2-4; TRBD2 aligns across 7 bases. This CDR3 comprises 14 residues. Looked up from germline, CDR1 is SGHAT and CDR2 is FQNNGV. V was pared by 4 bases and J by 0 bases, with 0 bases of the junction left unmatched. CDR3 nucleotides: TGTGCCAGCAGCTCGGGGGGAGCCAAAAACATTCAGTACTTC. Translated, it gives CASSSGGAKNIQYF.

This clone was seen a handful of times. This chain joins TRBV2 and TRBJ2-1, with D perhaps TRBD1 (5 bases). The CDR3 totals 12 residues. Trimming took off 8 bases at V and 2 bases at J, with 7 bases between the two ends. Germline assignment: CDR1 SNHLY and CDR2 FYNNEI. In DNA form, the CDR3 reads TGTGCCAGCTCAGGGACCTACAATGAGCAGTTCTTC. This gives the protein CASSGTYNEQFF.

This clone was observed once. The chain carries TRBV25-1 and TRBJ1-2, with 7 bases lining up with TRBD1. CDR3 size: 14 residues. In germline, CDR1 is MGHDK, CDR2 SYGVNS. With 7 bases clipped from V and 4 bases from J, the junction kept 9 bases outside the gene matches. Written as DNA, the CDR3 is TGTGCCAGCACCGCAGGGGGGGGGACCTATGGCTACACCTTC. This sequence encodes CASTAGGGTYGYTF.

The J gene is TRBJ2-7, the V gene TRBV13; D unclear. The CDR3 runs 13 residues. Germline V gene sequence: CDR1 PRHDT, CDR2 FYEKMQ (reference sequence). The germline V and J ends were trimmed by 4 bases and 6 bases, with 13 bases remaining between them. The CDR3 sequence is CASSSAADREQYF. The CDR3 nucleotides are TGTGCCAGCAGCTCCGCCGCAGATCGCGAGCAGTACTTC.

The CDR3 loop reads CASSAPGGRGANVLTF. The CDR3 DNA is TGTGCCAGCAGCGCTCCAGGGGGACGTGGGGCCAACGTCCTGACTTTC. The chain employs TRBV4-2 and TRBJ2-6; 7 positions agree with TRBD1. This CDR3 has 16 residues. The ends lost 5 bases at V and 3 bases at J; junction bases unmatched: 7. The V gene's germline CDR1 is LGHNA and CDR2 YNFKEQ.

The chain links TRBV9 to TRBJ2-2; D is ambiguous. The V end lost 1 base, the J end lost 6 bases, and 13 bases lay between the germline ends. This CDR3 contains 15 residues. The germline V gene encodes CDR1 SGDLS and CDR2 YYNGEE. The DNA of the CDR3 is TGTGCCAGCAGCGTATCGGCCCACGACGCCGGGGAGCTGTTTTTT. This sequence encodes CASSVSAHDAGELFF.

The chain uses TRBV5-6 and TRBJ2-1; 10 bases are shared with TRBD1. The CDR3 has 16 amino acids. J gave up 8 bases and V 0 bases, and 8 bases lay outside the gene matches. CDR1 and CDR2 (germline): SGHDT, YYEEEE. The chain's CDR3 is CASSLAGGTGDDEQFF. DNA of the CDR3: TGTGCCAGCAGCTTGGCCGGCGGGACAGGGGACGATGAGCAGTTCTTC. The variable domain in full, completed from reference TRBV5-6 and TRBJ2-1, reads DAGVTQSPTHLIKTRGQQVTLRCSPKSGHDTVSWYQQALGQGPQFIFQYYEEEERQRGNFPDRFSGHQFPNYSSELNVNALLLGDSALYLCASSLAGGTGDDEQFFGPGTRLTVL.

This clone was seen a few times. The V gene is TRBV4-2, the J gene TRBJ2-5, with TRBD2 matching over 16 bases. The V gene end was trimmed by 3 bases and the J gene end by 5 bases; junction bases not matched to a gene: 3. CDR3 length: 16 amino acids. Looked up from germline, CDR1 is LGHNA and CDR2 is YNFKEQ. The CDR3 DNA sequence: TGTGCCAGCAGCCATGTGGGACTAGCGGGGGGGGAGACCCAGTACTTC. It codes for CASSHVGLAGGETQYF.

The CDR3 spells CASSPLAGDTGELFF. CDR3 coding DNA: TGTGCCAGCAGCCCACTAGCGGGGGACACCGGGGAGCTGTTTTTT. The chain joins TRBV9 to TRBJ2-2, with 11 bases identical to TRBD2. Trimming cost V 4 bases and J 3 bases; bases outside gene matches: 2. The CDR3 runs to 15 residues. In germline, CDR1 is SGDLS, CDR2 YYNGEE.

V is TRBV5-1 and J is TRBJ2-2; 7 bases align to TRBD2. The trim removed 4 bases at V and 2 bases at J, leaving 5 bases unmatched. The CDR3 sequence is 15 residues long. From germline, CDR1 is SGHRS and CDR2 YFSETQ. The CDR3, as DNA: TGCGCCAGCAGCAGGGACTACTCTAACACCGGGGAGCTGTTTTTT. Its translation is CASSRDYSNTGELFF.

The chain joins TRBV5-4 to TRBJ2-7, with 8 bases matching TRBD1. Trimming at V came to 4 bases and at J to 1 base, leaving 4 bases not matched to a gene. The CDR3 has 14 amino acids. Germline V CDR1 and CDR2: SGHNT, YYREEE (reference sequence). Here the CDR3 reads CASSPDRGSYEQYF. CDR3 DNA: TGTGCCAGCAGCCCCGACAGGGGATCCTACGAGCAGTACTTC.

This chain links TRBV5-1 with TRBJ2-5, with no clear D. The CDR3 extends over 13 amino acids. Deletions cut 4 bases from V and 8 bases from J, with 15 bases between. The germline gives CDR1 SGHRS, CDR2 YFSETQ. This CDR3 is CASSPELLDTQYF. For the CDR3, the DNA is TGCGCCAGCAGCCCGGAACTCCTTGACACCCAGTACTTC.

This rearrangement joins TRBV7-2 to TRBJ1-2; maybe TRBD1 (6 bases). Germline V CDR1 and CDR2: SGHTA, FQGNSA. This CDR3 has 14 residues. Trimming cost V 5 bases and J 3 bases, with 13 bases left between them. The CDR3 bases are TGTGCCAGCAGCAACCAGGGGATTGACTATGGCTACACCTTC. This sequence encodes CASSNQGIDYGYTF.

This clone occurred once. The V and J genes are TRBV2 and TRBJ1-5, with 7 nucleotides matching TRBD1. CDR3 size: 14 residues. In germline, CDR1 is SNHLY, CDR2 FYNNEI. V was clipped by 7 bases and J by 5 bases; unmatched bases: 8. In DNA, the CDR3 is TGTGCCAGCAAGTCAGGCAGGGGGGATCAGCCCCAGCATTTT. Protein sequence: CASKSGRGDQPQHF.

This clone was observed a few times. The CDR3 sequence: CASSPLPAGDTQYF. Here the CDR3 DNA reads TGTGCCAGCTCACCGCTCCCAGCGGGGGATACGCAGTATTTT. The chain links TRBV18 to TRBJ2-3, with 7 positions matching TRBD2. Germline CDR1 reads KGHSH; CDR2 reads LQKENI. V dropped 3 bases and J dropped 6; count of bases not matched to a gene: 6. The length of the CDR3 is 14 residues.

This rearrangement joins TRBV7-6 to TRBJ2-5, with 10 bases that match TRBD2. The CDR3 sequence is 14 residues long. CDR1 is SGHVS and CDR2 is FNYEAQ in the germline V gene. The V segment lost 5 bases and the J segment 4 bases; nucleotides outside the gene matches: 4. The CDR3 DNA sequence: TGTGCCAGCAGCATGGGACTAGCGTCAGAGACCCAGTACTTC. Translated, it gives CASSMGLASETQYF.

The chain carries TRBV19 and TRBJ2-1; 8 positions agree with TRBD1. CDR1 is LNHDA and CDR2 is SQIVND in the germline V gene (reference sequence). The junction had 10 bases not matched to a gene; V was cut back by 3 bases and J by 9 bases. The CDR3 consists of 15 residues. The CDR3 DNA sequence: TGTGCCAGTAGTATGGGGTCAGGGGGCGTGGGTGAGCAGTTCTTC. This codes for CASSMGSGGVGEQFF.

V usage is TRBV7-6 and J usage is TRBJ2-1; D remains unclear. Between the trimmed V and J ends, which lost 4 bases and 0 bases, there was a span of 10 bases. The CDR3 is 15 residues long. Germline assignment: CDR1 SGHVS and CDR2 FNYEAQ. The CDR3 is CASSSRSSSYNEQFF. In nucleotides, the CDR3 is TGTGCCAGCAGCTCCCGTTCGAGCTCCTACAATGAGCAGTTCTTC.

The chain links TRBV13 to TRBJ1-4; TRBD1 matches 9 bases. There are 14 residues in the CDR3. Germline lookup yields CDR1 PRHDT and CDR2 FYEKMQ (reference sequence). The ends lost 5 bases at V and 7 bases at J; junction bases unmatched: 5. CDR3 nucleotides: TGTGCCAGCAGCCATCGGACAGGGGTTGAAAAACTGTTTTTT. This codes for CASSHRTGVEKLFF.

CDR3 residues: CASSIALRETQYF. The CDR3 coding sequence is TGTGCCAGTAGTATAGCCCTGAGGGAGACCCAGTACTTC. This rearrangement joins TRBV19 to TRBJ2-5; D is unresolved. The V and J ends lost 1 base and 5 bases respectively, with 8 bases between them. Germline V gives CDR1 LNHDA, CDR2 SQIVND (reference sequence). The CDR3 runs 13 residues. Full variable domain (remainder filled in from reference TRBV19 and TRBJ2-5): DGGITQSPKYLFRKEGQNVTLSCEQNLNHDAMYWYRQDPGQGLRLIYYSQIVNDFQKGDIAEGYSVSREKKESFPLTVTSAQKNPTAFYLCASSIALRETQYFGPGTRLLVL.

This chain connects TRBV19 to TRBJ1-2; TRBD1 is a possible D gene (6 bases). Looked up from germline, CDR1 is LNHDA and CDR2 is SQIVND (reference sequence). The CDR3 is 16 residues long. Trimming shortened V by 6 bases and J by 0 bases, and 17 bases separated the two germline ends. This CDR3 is CASRSRMDSSNYGYTF. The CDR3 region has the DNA TGTGCCAGTAGAAGTAGGATGGACAGTTCTAACTATGGCTACACCTTC. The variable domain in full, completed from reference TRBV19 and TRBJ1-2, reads DGGITQSPKYLFRKEGQNVTLSCEQNLNHDAMYWYRQDPGQGLRLIYYSQIVNDFQKGDIAEGYSVSREKKESFPLTVTSAQKNPTAFYLCASRSRMDSSNYGYTFGSGTRLTVV.

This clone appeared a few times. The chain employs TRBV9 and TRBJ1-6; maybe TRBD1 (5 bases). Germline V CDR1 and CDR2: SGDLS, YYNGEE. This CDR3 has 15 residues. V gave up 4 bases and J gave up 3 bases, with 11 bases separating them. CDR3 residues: CASSPRGNYNSPLHF. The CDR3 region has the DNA TGTGCCAGCAGCCCCCGGGGGAACTATAATTCACCCCTCCACTTT.

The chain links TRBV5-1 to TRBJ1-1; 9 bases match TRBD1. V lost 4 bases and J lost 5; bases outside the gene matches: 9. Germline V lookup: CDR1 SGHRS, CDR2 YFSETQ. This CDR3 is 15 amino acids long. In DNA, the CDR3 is TGCGCCAGCAGCAGGGATACAGGGGGCCGAACTGAAGCTTTCTTT. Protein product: CASSRDTGGRTEAFF.

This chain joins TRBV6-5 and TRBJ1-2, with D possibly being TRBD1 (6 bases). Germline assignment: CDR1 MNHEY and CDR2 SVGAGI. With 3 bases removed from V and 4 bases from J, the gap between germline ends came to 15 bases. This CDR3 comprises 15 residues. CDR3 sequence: CASSYRDTWAYGYTF. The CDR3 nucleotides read TGTGCCAGCAGTTATCGGGACACGTGGGCCTATGGCTACACCTTC.

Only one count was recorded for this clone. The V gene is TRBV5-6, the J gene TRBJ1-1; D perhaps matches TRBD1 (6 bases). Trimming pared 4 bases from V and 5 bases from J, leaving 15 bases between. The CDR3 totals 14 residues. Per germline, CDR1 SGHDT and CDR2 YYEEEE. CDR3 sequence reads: CASSTQGGGTEAFF. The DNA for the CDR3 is TGTGCCAGCAGCACACAGGGAGGGGGAACTGAAGCTTTCTTT.

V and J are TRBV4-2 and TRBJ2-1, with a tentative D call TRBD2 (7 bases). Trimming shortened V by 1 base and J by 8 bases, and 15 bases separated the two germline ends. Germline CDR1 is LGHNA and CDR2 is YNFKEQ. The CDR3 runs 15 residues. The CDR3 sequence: CASSQAATGGDEQFF. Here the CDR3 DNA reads TGTGCCAGCAGCCAAGCCGCGACGGGGGGCGATGAGCAGTTCTTC.

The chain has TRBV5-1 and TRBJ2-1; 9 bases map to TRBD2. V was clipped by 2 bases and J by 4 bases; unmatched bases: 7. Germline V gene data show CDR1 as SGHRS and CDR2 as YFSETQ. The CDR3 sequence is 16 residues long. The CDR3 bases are TGCGCCAGCAGCTTTGTTCTAGCGGGGCTGTACAATGAGCAGTTCTTC. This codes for CASSFVLAGLYNEQFF.